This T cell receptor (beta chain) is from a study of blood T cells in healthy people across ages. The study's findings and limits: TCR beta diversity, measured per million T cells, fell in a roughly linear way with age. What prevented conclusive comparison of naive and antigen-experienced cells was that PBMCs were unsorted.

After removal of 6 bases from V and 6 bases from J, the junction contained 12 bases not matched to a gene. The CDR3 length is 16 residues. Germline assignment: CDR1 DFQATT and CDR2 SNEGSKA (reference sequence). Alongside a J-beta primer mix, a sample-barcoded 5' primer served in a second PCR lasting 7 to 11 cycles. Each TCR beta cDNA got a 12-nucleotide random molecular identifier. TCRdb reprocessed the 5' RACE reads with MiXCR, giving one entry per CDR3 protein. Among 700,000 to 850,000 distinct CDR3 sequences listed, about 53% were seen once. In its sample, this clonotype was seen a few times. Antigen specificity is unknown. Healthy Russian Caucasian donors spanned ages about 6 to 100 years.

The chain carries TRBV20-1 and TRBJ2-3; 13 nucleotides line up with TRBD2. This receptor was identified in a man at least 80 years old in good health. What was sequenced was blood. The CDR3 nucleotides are TGCAGTGCCCCGAGGGGGGGACTAGCGGGATGGGATACGCAGTATTTT. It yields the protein CSAPRGGLAGWDTQYF.